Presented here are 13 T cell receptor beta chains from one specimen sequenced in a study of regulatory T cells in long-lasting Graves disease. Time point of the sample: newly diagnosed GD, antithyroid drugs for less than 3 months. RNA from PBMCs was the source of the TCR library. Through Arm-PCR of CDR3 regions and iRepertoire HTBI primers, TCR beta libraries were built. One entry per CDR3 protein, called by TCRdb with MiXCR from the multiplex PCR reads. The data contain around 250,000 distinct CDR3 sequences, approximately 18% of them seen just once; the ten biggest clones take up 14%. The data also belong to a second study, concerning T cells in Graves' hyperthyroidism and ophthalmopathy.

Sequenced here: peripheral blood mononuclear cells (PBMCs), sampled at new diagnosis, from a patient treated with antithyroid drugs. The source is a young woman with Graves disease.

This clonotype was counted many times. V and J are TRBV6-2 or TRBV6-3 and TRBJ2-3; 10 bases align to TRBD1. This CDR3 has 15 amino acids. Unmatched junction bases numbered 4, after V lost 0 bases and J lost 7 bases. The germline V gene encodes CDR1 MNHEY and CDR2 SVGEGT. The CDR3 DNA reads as TGTGCCAGCAGTTACTCGGGACAGGGGACCAATACGCAGTATTTT. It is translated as CASSYSGQGTNTQYF.

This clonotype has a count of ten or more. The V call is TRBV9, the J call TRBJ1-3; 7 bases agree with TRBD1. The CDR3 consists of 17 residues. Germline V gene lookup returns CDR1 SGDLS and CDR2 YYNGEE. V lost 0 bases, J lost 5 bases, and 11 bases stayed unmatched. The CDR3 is CASSVAYTDRERNTIYF. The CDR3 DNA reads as TGTGCCAGCAGCGTAGCCTATACCGACAGGGAGAGAAACACCATATATTTT.

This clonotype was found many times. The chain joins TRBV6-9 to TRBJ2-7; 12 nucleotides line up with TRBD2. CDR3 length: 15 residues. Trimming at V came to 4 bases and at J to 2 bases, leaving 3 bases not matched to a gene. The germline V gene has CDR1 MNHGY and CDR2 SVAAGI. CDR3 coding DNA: TGTGCCAGCAGTTGGACTAGCGGGGCAACCTACGAGCAGTACTTC. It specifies CASSWTSGATYEQYF.

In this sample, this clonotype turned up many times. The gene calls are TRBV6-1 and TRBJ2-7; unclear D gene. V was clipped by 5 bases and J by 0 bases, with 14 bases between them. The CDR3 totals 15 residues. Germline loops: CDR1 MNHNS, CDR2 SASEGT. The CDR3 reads CASSRDWASSYEQYF. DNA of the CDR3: TGTGCCAGCAGTCGAGACTGGGCAAGCTCCTACGAGCAGTACTTC.

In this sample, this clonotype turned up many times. For the CDR3, the DNA is TGTGCCAGCAGCGTACGAGGGGGCGCGGATGGCTACACCTTC. Translating it yields CASSVRGGADGYTF. This chain joins TRBV9 and TRBJ1-2; 7 bases align to TRBD1. The CDR3 has 14 residues. V lost 1 base and J lost 6; bases outside the gene matches: 6. Germline values: CDR1 SGDLS, CDR2 YYNGEE.

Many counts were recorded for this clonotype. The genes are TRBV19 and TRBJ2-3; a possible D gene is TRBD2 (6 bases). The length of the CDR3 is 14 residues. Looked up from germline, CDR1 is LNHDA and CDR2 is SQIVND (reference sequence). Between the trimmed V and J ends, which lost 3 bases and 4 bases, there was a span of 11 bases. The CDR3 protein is CASSIQAGSDTQYF. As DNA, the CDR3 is TGTGCCAGTAGTATTCAGGCGGGGTCAGATACGCAGTATTTT.

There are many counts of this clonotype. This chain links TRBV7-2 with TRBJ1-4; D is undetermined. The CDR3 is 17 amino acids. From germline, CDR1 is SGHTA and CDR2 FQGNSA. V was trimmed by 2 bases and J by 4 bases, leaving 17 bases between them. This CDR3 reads CASSLKTEIFNNEKLFF. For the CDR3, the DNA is TGTGCCAGCAGCTTAAAAACAGAGATTTTTAATAATGAAAAACTGTTTTTT.

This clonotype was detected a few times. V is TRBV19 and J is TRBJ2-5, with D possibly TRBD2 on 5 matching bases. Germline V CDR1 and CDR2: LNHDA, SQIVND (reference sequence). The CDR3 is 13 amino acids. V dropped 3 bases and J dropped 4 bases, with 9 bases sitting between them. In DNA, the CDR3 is TGTGCCAGTAGTATTAGCGAGGGAGAGACCCAGTACTTC. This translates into CASSISEGETQYF.

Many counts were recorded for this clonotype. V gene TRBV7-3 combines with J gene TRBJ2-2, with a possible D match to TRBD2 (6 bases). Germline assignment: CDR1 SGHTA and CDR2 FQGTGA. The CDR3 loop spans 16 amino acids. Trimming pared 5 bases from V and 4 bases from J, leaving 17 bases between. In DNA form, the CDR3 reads TGTGCCAGCAGCCCGGCGGGGAAAGAGGGCACCGGGGAGCTGTTTTTT. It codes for CASSPAGKEGTGELFF. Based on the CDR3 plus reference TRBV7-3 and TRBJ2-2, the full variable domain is GAGVSQTPSNKVTEKGKYVELRCDPISGHTALYWYRQSLGQGPEFLIYFQGTGAADDSGLPNDRFFAVRPEGSVSTLKIQRTERGDSAVYLCASSPAGKEGTGELFFGEGSRLTVL.

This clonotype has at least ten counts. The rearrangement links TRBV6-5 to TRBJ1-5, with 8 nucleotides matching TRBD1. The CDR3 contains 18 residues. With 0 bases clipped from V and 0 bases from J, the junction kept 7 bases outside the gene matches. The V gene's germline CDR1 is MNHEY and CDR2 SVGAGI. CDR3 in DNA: TGTGCCAGCAGTTACTCCATTTGGACAGGGCATAGCAATCAGCCCCAGCATTTT. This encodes CASSYSIWTGHSNQPQHF.

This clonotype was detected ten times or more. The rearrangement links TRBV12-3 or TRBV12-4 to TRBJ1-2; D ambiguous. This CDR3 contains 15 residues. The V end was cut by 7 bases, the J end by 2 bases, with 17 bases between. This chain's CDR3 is CASTVSSTGNYGYTF. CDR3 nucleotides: TGTGCCAGCACCGTCAGCTCGACGGGAAACTATGGCTACACCTTC.

CDR3 DNA sequence: TGTGCCAGCAGCGTAGAAGCGGGTCGAAAGAACACTGAAGCTTTCTTT. Protein product: CASSVEAGRKNTEAFF. The gene calls are TRBV9 and TRBJ1-1; D gene uncertain. This CDR3 has 16 residues. Germline V lookup: CDR1 SGDLS, CDR2 YYNGEE. The germline V and J ends were trimmed by 0 bases and 1 base, with 13 bases remaining between them.

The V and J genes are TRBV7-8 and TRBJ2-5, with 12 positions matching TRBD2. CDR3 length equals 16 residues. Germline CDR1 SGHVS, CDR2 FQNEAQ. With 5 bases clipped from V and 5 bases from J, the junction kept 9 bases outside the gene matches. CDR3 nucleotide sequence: TGTGCCAGCAGCAAAGCGGCTAGCGGGGGGGCCGAGACCCAGTACTTC. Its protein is CASSKAASGGAETQYF.